This TCR beta chain was obtained from a study of OX40 agonist ivuxolimab in advanced cancers. In the study overall: Patients were dosed intravenously with ivuxolimab at 0.01 to 10 mg/kg every 2 weeks.

V gave up 2 bases and J gave up 0 bases, with 12 bases separating them. This CDR3 contains 17 residues. Germline V gene lookup returns CDR1 SGHRS and CDR2 YFSETQ. Some clones are missing from TCRdb's copy, which holds only in-frame ones; the method was immunoSEQ multiplex PCR. Of roughly 56,000 clones listed, approximately 86% are singletons. The chain joins TRBV5-1 to TRBJ2-6, with D unresolved. The sequencing here drew on CD4+ or CD8+ T cells sorted from blood, taken in a trial of the OX40 agonist ivuxolimab. This receptor was identified in an adult with an advanced solid tumor such as melanoma, head and neck, liver or kidney cancer. The CDR3 is CASSFYSLYSGANVLTF. The CDR3 DNA is TGCGCCAGCAGCTTTTACAGTTTGTACTCTGGGGCCAACGTCCTGACTTTC.